This T cell receptor beta chain was profiled in a study of T cells in women clearing cervical HPV infection (dated by TCRdb to 2017 to 2018). The study in broad terms: The cases were 20 to 25 women with histologically confirmed HPV16-related CIN3 or worse, and 2 of those women had invasive cancers. Among cases, blood sampling occurred a median of roughly 160 days after lesion detection, with an interquartile range of about 90 to 200 days. Since HLA typing was available for only a few women, HLA type could not be ruled out as a confounder. Cases and controls were matched on age within five years and on year of sample collection. The controls were 25 or so women whose single incident HPV16 infection cleared within 12 months with no development of precancer or cancer. The parent cohort enrolled roughly 9,300 women aged 18 or older in Guanacaste, Costa Rica, in about 1993 to 1994 and followed the women for around seven years. Blood from cases was collected at the visit where the lesion was first found, while blood from controls was collected once the infection could no longer be detected. Nested within Costa Rica's Guanacaste HPV Natural History Study, an exploratory proof-of-principle case-control study compared TCR repertoires across cervical HPV16 outcomes. Cases had a median age of roughly 30 years compared with just over 37 for controls, and baseline characteristics showed no significant differences between the groups. Quality controls consisted of five blinded duplicates per group, for a total of 60 or so samples made up of roughly 50 participants and around ten replicates.

Every participant had a single incident cervical HPV16 infection, and women with prevalent HPV16 infections were excluded. Cervical HPV DNA was detected by MY09/MY11 PCR and genotyped by dot-blot hybridization. Roughly 15 mL of heparinized blood was centrifuged, after which the buffy coat was aliquoted, frozen at -30 degrees C, and then stored at -80 degrees C. QIAGEN kits were used to extract genomic DNA from the buffy coat specimens. Counted from cysteine to phenylalanine, this CDR3 has 15 amino acids. Shown are 36 bases from within the CDR3, in frame from base 1. CDR1 and CDR2 (SGHAT, FQNNGV) derive from the germline V gene. V is pared back by 1 base and J by 0 bases, with 9 bases lying between the germline termini. Note on this clone: Its antigen remains undetermined. The missing CDR3 end, 3 residues past where the read stops, is filled in from the germline J gene.

Using the immunoSEQ assay, multiplex PCR amplified TCR beta CDR3 regions from an average of approximately 1,200 ng of genomic DNA per sample. The assay corrected primer bias using a complete synthetic TCR repertoire to establish an amplification baseline. Amplicons were sequenced on the Illumina platform. In the original analysis: Sequences were error-corrected by clustering with frequency ratios and a modified nearest-neighbor algorithm, then analyzed in the immunoSEQ Analyzer with IMGT gene definitions. At each rarefaction depth, TCR richness and evenness were averaged across 20 rarefaction repeats, and any sample with fewer sequences than the depth was left out. Wilcoxon rank sum tests with FDR correction were used to compare V, D and J gene relative abundances between the groups. For the blinded duplicates, the intraclass correlation was approximately 96% for TCR richness and averaged 76.4% across roughly 65 gene segments. Entries here come from immuneACCESS through TCRdb and include only in-frame sequences with V and J called. Some clones fail to appear in such tables; in the studies checked, an unresolved V gene covers under half of the shortfall, and the cause of the remainder is unknown. That table supplies the V and J calls and clone size; D and trimming were determined from the DNA. For this sample, the table gives more than 20,000 clones. The ten largest clones add up to under 6.5% of the sample.

The full study reports these points: TCR repertoire richness was significantly higher in CIN3+ cases than in controls across sequencing depths, while evenness did not differ. The cross-sectional design could not show whether associations preceded infection or resulted from it; effector/memory subsets and HPV-specific T cells were not isolated. Lower TRBV6-7 relative abundance was observed in cases than in controls (approximately 0.1% versus 0.16%; Bonferroni P = 0.0008). Because the number of T cells in each sample was unknown, differences in richness could reflect differing T-cell content rather than repertoire biology. Cases were distinguished from controls with an estimated AUC of 0.65 to 0.85 by random forest classifiers combining richness and V gene abundances.

The V and J genes are TRBV11-2 and TRBJ2-5; the best D guess is TRBD2, with 6 bases matching. Sequenced sample: blood buffy coat. The clonotype originates from a woman aged 18-70 years with a cervical HPV16 infection that either progressed to CIN3+ or cleared (not recorded which). The CDR3 sequence is CASSLGAGYQETQYF. Incomplete CDR3 DNA: TGTGCCAGCAGCTTAGGGGCGGGGTACCAAGAGACC.